This T cell receptor (beta chain) was sequenced in a study of shared clonotypes between healthy human individuals. V was cut by 4 bases and J by 4 bases, with 14 bases left in between. The CDR3 is 14 residues long. CDR1 is SGDLS and CDR2 is YYNGEE in the germline V gene. Only in-frame clones appear in the TCRdb table, and some are missing; sequencing was by immunoSEQ multiplex PCR. Of 450,000 to 500,000 clones listed, approximately 82% were seen once; the top ten hold around 11%. J is TRBJ1-1 and V is TRBV9; D is unclear. The specimen sequenced was PBMCs. The receptor was derived from a woman aged 40 to 55 in good health. Some clones in this sample may be carry-over from other donors' samples. The CDR3 DNA reads TGTGCCAGCAGCCCTCATTATACGGGCACTGAAGCTTTCTTT. Its protein product is CASSPHYTGTEAFF.